This T cell receptor beta chain was documented in a study of cytomegalovirus exposure and HLA in healthy donors. Regarding the study as a whole: A prior analysis recorded that most TCR beta V segments were productive about 87% or about 30% of the time. Relative to equally common others, HLA-associated TCR beta chains showed greater clonal expansion in a later analysis.

The PCR employed 60 Vbeta primers together with 13 Jbeta primers. Some clones are missing from TCRdb's copy, which holds only in-frame ones; the method was immunoSEQ multiplex PCR. The table has about 160,000 clones, approximately 80% seen once. With 4 bases removed from V and 0 bases from J, the gap between germline ends came to 17 bases. The V gene's germline CDR1 is SGHNT and CDR2 YYREEE (reference sequence). CDR3 length: 17 residues. Concerning this clone: Its antigen is unknown.

The sample was PBMCs. The chain recombines TRBV5-4 with TRBJ2-1; possibly TRBD2 for D (5 bases). The TCR was taken from a young woman in good health and CMV-seronegative. DNA for the CDR3: TGTGCCAGCAGCGGCGCCGCGGCGGGTAGCTCCTACAATGAGCAGTTCTTC. The encoded protein is CASSGAAAGSSYNEQFF. The whole variable domain, remainder taken from reference TRBV5-4 and TRBJ2-1, is ETGVTQSPTHLIKTRGQQVTLRCSSQSGHNTVSWYQQALGQGPQFIFQYYREEENGRGNFPPRFSGLQFPNYSSELNVNALELDDSALYLCASSGAAAGSSYNEQFFGPGTRLTVL.